The 28 T cell receptor beta chains listed next were all sequenced from one sample in a study of shared clonotypes between healthy human individuals. As defined, naive CD8 cells were CD45RO-negative and positively selected for CCR7, with terminally differentiated effector memory CD45RA+ cells excluded. The protocol was immunoSEQ multiplex PCR, while the TCRdb copy is restricted to in-frame clones and leaves out a portion. The sample lists hundreds of thousands of clones; about 96% were seen once. The sample was naive CD8+ T cells sorted from blood. All receptors derive from a man aged 25 to 40 in good health.

This clone appeared once. The chain is built from TRBV9 and TRBJ2-1; D call uncertain. The ends were cut back, 2 bases at V and 6 bases at J, with 15 bases in the middle. Germline CDR1 reads SGDLS; CDR2 reads YYNGEE. This CDR3 region has 15 residues. This CDR3 is CASSVMTSAGNEQFF. The DNA of the CDR3 is TGTGCCAGCAGCGTTATGACCAGTGCTGGCAATGAGCAGTTCTTC. The entire variable domain, with the rest obtained from reference TRBV9 and TRBJ2-1, is as follows: DSGVTQTPKHLITATGQRVTLRCSPRSGDLSVYWYQQSLDQGLQFLIQYYNGEERAKGNILERFSAQQFPDLHSELNLSSLELGDSALYFCASSVMTSAGNEQFFGPGTRLTVL.

The DNA of the CDR3 is TGTGCCAGCAGTGAACTTCGGGGGGATGAGCAGTTCTTC. Its protein is CASSELRGDEQFF. The chain employs TRBV6-1 and TRBJ2-1; 7 bases agree with TRBD2. The CDR3 has 13 residues. With 2 bases clipped from V and 8 bases from J, the junction kept 3 bases outside the gene matches. CDR1 and CDR2 (germline): MNHNS, SASEGT.

The CDR3 loop is CASSLAGYDGYTF. The DNA of the CDR3 is TGTGCCAGCAGCTTAGCCGGTTACGATGGCTACACCTTC. This sequence joins TRBV7-2 and TRBJ1-2; D call uncertain. This CDR3 comprises 13 residues. The germline gives CDR1 SGHTA, CDR2 FQGNSA. Trimming stripped 0 bases from V and 6 bases from J, with 8 bases between.

The V gene is TRBV28, the J gene TRBJ2-1; 9 nucleotides align to TRBD1. V trimming: 1 base; J trimming: 7 bases; junction bases outside the gene matches: 8. Per germline, CDR1 MDHEN and CDR2 SYDVKM. The CDR3 is 16 residues long. CDR3 coding DNA: TGTGCCAGCAGTTTATTCCCCAGGACAGGGGCGAATGAGCAGTTCTTC. As protein: CASSLFPRTGANEQFF.

J is TRBJ2-5 and V is TRBV5-4; D might be TRBD2 (5 bases). The CDR3 length is 13 residues. The germline gives CDR1 SGHNT, CDR2 YYREEE (reference sequence). Trimming took 2 bases from V and 2 from J, leaving 7 bases between them. This CDR3 reads CASSFSEQETQYF. CDR3 bases: TGTGCCAGCAGCTTTAGCGAGCAAGAGACCCAGTACTTC.

The chain couples TRBV11-3 to TRBJ2-7; 11 bases match TRBD1. The CDR3 consists of 15 residues. J lost 0 bases, V lost 4 bases, and 2 bases had no gene match. The germline gives CDR1 SGHNT, CDR2 YENEEA. The CDR3 DNA sequence: TGTGCCAGCAGCTGGGGACAGGGGGACTCCTACGAGCAGTACTTC. Translation gives CASSWGQGDSYEQYF.

The chain joins TRBV14 to TRBJ2-7, with TRBD2 matching 8 bases. Germline lookup yields CDR1 SGHDN and CDR2 FVKESK. The CDR3 consists of 15 residues. The ends lost 4 bases at V and 2 bases at J; junction bases unmatched: 7. CDR3 sequence: CASSLLAGPAYEQYF. The CDR3 DNA follows: TGTGCCAGCAGCCTTTTAGCGGGGCCGGCCTACGAGCAGTACTTC.

The V gene is TRBV4-3, the J gene TRBJ2-6; no clear D gene. Germline assignment: CDR1 LGHNA and CDR2 YSLEER. This CDR3 has 16 amino acids. V was shortened by 0 bases and J by 1 base, with 7 bases between the two germline ends. CDR3 sequence (DNA): TGCGCCAGCAGCCAAGATGGCACATCTGGGGCCAACGTCCTGACTTTC. It encodes CASSQDGTSGANVLTF.

The V gene is TRBV7-9, the J gene TRBJ2-3, with D perhaps given as TRBD1 or TRBD2 (5 bases each). V was pared by 5 bases and J by 4 bases, with 13 bases between. Germline loops: CDR1 SEHNR, CDR2 FQNEAQ (reference sequence). The CDR3 is 14 residues long. The CDR3 DNA follows: TGTGCCAGCAGCCAGATAAGGGACCCAGATACGCAGTATTTT. Translating gives CASSQIRDPDTQYF.

The chain carries TRBV7-9 and TRBJ1-1; D uncertain. CDR1 SEHNR and CDR2 FQNEAQ come from the germline V gene (reference sequence). The CDR3 consists of 15 residues. Trimming cost V 4 bases and J 6 bases, with 18 bases left between them. The CDR3 here is CASSSSTGRDPEAFF. For the CDR3, the DNA is TGTGCCAGCAGCTCCTCGACGGGGAGGGATCCTGAAGCTTTCTTT.

V is TRBV23-1 and J is TRBJ1-1; weak D call: TRBD1 (5 bases). TRBV23-1 is classed as an ORF, of uncertain function. CDR3 length equals 14 residues. Trimming removed 0 bases from V and 1 base from J, with 6 bases in between. The CDR3 sequence is CASSQSGQNTEAFF. The CDR3 nucleotides read TGCGCCAGCAGTCAATCTGGACAGAACACTGAAGCTTTCTTT.

The rearrangement links TRBV2 to TRBJ2-7; D remains ambiguous. The germline CDR1 and CDR2 sequences are SNHLY and FYNNEI. The germline V and J ends were trimmed by 5 bases and 1 base, with 9 bases remaining between them. There are 13 residues in the CDR3. The CDR3 bases are TGTGCCAGCAGTCAGATGGGGTCCTACGAGCAGTACTTC. Translated: CASSQMGSYEQYF.

The rearrangement joins TRBV27 to TRBJ2-1; D may match TRBD1 or TRBD2 (5 bases each). The V and J ends lost 3 bases and 2 bases respectively, with 14 bases between them. Germline lookup yields CDR1 MNHEY and CDR2 SMNVEV (reference sequence). The CDR3 totals 16 residues. The CDR3 nucleotides are TGTGCCAGCAGTTTTGGTAAGGGGACCCCCTACAATGAGCAGTTCTTC. Protein: CASSFGKGTPYNEQFF.

The CDR3 loop reads CATSRGPPSSSYEQYF. In nucleotides, the CDR3 is TGTGCCACCAGCAGAGGGCCGCCATCTAGCTCCTACGAGCAGTACTTC. This chain joins TRBV15 and TRBJ2-7; D gene uncertain. This CDR3 is 16 amino acids long. Germline V CDR1 and CDR2: LNHNV, YYDKDF (reference sequence). Between the trimmed V and J ends, which lost 1 base and 0 bases, there was a span of 13 bases.

V gene TRBV29-1 combines with J gene TRBJ2-5; the match to TRBD2 covers 8 bases. The CDR3 covers 13 residues. CDR1 SQVTM and CDR2 ANQGSEA come from the germline V gene. The J segment lost 7 bases and the V segment lost 5 bases, leaving 9 bases of the junction unmatched. The CDR3 DNA is TGCAGCGTTCCCAGCGGGGGCGGCCCGACCCAGTACTTC. It translates to CSVPSGGGPTQYF.

This clone was counted once. V gene TRBV10-2 combines with J gene TRBJ2-1; weak D call: TRBD1 (5 bases). This CDR3 region has 11 residues. Trimming shortened V by 8 bases and J by 12 bases, and 14 bases separated the two germline ends. In germline, CDR1 is WSHSY, CDR2 SAAADI. The CDR3 sequence: CASGDSHLQFF. DNA for the CDR3: TGCGCCAGCGGCGACAGTCACCTGCAGTTCTTC.

The J gene is TRBJ2-1, the V gene TRBV10-3, with D perhaps TRBD2 (5 bases). V lost 3 bases to trimming and J lost 8 bases, with 17 bases between them. Germline loops: CDR1 ENHRY, CDR2 SYGVKD. The CDR3 has 15 amino acids. The DNA of the CDR3 is TGTGCCATCAGTGAACCAGGTACTTACGGGGATGAGCAGTTCTTC. This translates into CAISEPGTYGDEQFF.

The chain combines TRBV7-9 with TRBJ2-1; either TRBD1 or TRBD2 may supply D (5 bases each). Trimming shortened V by 7 bases and J by 9 bases, and 13 bases separated the two germline ends. Germline V gene data show CDR1 as SEHNR and CDR2 as FQNEAQ (reference sequence). The CDR3 length is 12 residues. Here the CDR3 DNA reads TGTGCCAGCACCATATCGGGGCCTGAGCAGTTCTTC. Translating it yields CASTISGPEQFF.

The chain carries TRBV27 and TRBJ1-5, with D perhaps matching TRBD1 (6 bases). CDR1 is MNHEY and CDR2 is SMNVEV in the germline V gene (reference sequence). The CDR3 is 15 residues long. The V and J ends lost 1 base and 5 bases respectively, with 12 bases between them. CDR3 region: CASSLWGALDQPQHF. The CDR3 coding sequence is TGTGCCAGCAGTTTATGGGGGGCCCTTGATCAGCCCCAGCATTTT.

V is TRBV27 and J is TRBJ2-7, with TRBD1 matching over 7 bases. Germline loops: CDR1 MNHEY, CDR2 SMNVEV (reference sequence). The CDR3 covers 15 residues. V lost 4 bases and J lost 4; bases outside the gene matches: 10. This CDR3 reads CASSSRQGWGYEQYF. CDR3 in DNA: TGTGCCAGCAGTTCGAGACAGGGATGGGGATACGAGCAGTACTTC.

The chain employs TRBV7-8 and TRBJ2-5; D may be TRBD2 (6 bases). Per germline, CDR1 SGHVS and CDR2 FQNEAQ. The germline V and J ends were trimmed by 1 base and 4 bases, with 13 bases remaining between them. This CDR3 contains 15 residues. CDR3 DNA: TGTGCCAGCAGCTTAGGCGCGGGGCCGGGAGAGACCCAGTACTTC. It is translated as CASSLGAGPGETQYF.

The chain couples TRBV2 to TRBJ1-2; tentative D call: TRBD1 (6 bases). Per the germline V gene, CDR1 is SNHLY and CDR2 is FYNNEI. V was pared by 4 bases and J by 6 bases, with 18 bases between. CDR3 length: 15 residues. Written as DNA, the CDR3 is TGTGCCAGCAGTGCCCTCGTCGGAGGGGGACATGGCTACACCTTC. Translation: CASSALVGGGHGYTF.

V and J are TRBV30 and TRBJ1-1; D gene ambiguous. The CDR3 length is 12 residues. Germline CDR1 GTSNPN, CDR2 SVGIG (reference sequence). The V and J ends lost 2 bases and 4 bases respectively, with 8 bases between them. The CDR3: CAWSSTGTEAFF. The CDR3 DNA reads as TGTGCCTGGAGTAGTACGGGCACTGAAGCTTTCTTT.

The chain joins TRBV19 to TRBJ2-1; D not resolved. Germline values: CDR1 LNHDA, CDR2 SQIVND (reference sequence). V was clipped by 2 bases and J by 1 base, with 9 bases between them. The CDR3 is 15 residues long. CDR3 loop: CASSIRAQSYNEQFF. CDR3 DNA: TGTGCCAGTAGTATACGAGCGCAATCCTACAATGAGCAGTTCTTC.

The J gene is TRBJ2-7, the V gene TRBV14; TRBD2 agrees at 14 bases. This CDR3 is 17 amino acids long. CDR1 and CDR2 from the germline V gene are SGHDN and FVKESK. Germline trimming cut 0 bases from V and 4 bases from J; bases unmatched to any gene: 5. The CDR3 region is CASSQESGLAGDYEQYF. In DNA form, the CDR3 reads TGTGCCAGCAGCCAAGAATCGGGACTAGCGGGAGATTACGAGCAGTACTTC.

J is TRBJ2-2 and V is TRBV7-9; no definite D call. V lost 6 bases and J 4 bases, leaving 9 bases between the germline ends. The germline V gene encodes CDR1 SEHNR and CDR2 FQNEAQ (reference sequence). The CDR3 loop spans 13 amino acids. Here the CDR3 DNA reads TGTGCCAGCAGGGAAGGGTCCACCGGGGAGCTGTTTTTT. This codes for CASREGSTGELFF.

The rearrangement links TRBV7-6 to TRBJ1-1, with D possibly matching TRBD1 (5 bases). This CDR3 spans 14 amino acids. V lost 5 bases and J 0 bases, leaving 10 bases between the germline ends. Germline values: CDR1 SGHVS, CDR2 FNYEAQ. CDR3 protein: CASSPGGVNTEAFF. CDR3 DNA sequence: TGTGCCAGCAGCCCTGGGGGGGTGAACACTGAAGCTTTCTTT.

V gene TRBV10-3 combines with J gene TRBJ2-7; D may be TRBD2 (6 bases). Germline V gives CDR1 ENHRY, CDR2 SYGVKD. V lost 3 bases to trimming and J lost 6 bases, with 21 bases between them. The CDR3 sequence is 16 residues long. The CDR3 here is CAISDAGKGGISEQYF. DNA of the CDR3: TGTGCCATCAGTGACGCGGGGAAAGGAGGGATCTCCGAGCAGTACTTC.